The TCR beta chain described here comes from a study of graft-versus-host responses after intestinal transplantation. This table comes from immunoSEQ multiplex PCR, and its TCRdb copy is limited to in-frame clones, with some not included. The sample shows over 1,400 clones, roughly 90% of them seen only once. There are 17 residues in the CDR3. V was clipped by 4 bases and J by 2 bases; unmatched bases: 11. Germline CDR1 and CDR2: MNHNS and SASEGT. The chain recombines TRBV6-1 with TRBJ2-3, with 8 bases fitting TRBD1. The sequence was collected from a human patient who received an intestinal transplant, so some T cells may come from the graft donor. The source was PBMCs, collected 8 days after intestinal transplant. The chain's CDR3 is CASSARRDRIHTDTQYF. CDR3 nucleotides: TGTGCCAGCAGTGCGAGACGGGACAGGATTCACACAGATACGCAGTATTTT.